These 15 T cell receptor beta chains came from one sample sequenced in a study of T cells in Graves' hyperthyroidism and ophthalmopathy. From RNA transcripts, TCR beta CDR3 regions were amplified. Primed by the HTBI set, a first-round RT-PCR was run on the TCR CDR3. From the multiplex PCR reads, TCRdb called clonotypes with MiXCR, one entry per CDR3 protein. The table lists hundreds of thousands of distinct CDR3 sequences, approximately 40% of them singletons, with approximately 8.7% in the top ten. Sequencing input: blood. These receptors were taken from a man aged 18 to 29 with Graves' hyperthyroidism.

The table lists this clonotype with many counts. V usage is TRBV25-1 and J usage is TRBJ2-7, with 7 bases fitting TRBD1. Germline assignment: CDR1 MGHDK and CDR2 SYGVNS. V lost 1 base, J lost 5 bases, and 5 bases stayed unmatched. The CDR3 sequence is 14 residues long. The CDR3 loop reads CASSELGGMNEQYF. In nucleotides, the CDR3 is TGTGCCAGCAGTGAATTAGGGGGCATGAACGAGCAGTACTTC.

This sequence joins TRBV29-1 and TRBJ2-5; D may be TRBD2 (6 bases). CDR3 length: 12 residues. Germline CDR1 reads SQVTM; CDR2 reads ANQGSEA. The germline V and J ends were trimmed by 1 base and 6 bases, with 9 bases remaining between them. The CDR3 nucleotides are TGCAGCGTTGAAGGGGGGGAGAAGACCCAGTACTTC. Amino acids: CSVEGGEKTQYF.

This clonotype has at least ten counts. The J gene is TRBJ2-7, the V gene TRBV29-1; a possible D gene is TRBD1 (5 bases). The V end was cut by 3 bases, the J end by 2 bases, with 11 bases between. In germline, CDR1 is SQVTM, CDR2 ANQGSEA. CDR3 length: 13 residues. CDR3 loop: CSVDGREPYEQYF. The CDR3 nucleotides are TGCAGCGTTGATGGCAGGGAACCCTACGAGCAGTACTTC.

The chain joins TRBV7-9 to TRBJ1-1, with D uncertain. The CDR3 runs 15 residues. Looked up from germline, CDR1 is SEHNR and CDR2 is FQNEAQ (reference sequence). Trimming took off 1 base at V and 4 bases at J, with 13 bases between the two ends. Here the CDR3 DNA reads TGTGCCAGCAGCTTAGATGGGAGCATGGGCACTGAAGCTTTCTTT. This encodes CASSLDGSMGTEAFF.

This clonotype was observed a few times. The CDR3 spells CASSLATKTQKLFF. CDR3 bases: TGTGCCAGCAGCTTGGCGACCAAAACCCAAAAACTGTTTTTT. The V and J genes are TRBV5-6 and TRBJ1-4; no definite D call. CDR3 length: 14 amino acids. The germline gives CDR1 SGHDT, CDR2 YYEEEE. The V gene lost 0 bases and the J gene lost 9 bases, with 12 bases spanning the gap.

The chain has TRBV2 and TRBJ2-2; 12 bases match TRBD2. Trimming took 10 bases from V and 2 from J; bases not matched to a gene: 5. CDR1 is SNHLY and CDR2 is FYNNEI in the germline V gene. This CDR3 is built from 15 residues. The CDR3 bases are TGTGCCACCAGGACTAGCGGGGTCAACACCGGGGAGCTGTTTTTT. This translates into CATRTSGVNTGELFF.

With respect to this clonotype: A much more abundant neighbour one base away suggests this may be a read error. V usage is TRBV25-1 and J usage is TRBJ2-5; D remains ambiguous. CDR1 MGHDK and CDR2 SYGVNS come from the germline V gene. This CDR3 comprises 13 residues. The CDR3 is CASTSFNHETQYF. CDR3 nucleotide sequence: TGTGCCAGCACGAGTTTCAACCATGAGACCCAGTACTTC.

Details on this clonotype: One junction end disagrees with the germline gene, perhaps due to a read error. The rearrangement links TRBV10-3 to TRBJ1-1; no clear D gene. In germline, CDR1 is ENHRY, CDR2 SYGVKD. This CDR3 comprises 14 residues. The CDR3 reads CASSYGGAYTEAFF. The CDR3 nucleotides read TGTGCCAGCAGTTACGGCGGAGCCTACACTGAAGCTTTCTTT.

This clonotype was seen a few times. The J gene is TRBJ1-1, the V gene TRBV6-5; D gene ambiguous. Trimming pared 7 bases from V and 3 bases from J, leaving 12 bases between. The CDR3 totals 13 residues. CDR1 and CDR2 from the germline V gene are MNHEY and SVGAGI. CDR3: CASTTDRYTEAFF. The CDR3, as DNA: TGTGCCAGCACCACTGACCGTTACACTGAAGCTTTCTTT.

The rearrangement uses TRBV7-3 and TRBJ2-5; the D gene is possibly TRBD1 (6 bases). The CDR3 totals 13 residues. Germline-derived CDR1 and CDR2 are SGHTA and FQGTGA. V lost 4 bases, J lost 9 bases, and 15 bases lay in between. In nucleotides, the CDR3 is TGTGCCAGCAGCTCAGGGGTTGGACAGCCCCAGTACTTC. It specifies CASSSGVGQPQYF.

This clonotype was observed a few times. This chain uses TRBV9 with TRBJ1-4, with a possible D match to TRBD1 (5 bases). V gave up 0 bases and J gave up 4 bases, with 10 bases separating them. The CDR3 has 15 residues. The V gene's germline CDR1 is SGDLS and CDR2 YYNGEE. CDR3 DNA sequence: TGTGCCAGCAGCGTAGGTGGGACGGTTAATGAAAAACTGTTTTTT. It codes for CASSVGGTVNEKLFF.

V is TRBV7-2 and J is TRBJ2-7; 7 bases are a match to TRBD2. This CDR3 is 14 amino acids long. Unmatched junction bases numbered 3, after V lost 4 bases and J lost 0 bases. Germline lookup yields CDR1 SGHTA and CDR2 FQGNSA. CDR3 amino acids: CASSWRGSSYEQYF. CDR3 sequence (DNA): TGTGCCAGCAGCTGGCGGGGGTCCTCCTACGAGCAGTACTTC.

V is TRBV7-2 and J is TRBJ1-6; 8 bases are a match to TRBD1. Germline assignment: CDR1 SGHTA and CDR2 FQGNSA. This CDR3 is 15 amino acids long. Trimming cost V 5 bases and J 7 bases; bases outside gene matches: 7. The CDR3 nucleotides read TGTGCCAGCAGCCCTAGACAGGGGCCGAATTCACCCCTCCACTTT. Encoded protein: CASSPRQGPNSPLHF.

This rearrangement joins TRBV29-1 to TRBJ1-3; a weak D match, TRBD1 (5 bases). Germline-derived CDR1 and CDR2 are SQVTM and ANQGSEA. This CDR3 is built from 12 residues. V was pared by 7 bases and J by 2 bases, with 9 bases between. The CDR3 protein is CSAAGTGNTIYF. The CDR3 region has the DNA TGCAGCGCTGCAGGGACTGGAAACACCATATATTTT.

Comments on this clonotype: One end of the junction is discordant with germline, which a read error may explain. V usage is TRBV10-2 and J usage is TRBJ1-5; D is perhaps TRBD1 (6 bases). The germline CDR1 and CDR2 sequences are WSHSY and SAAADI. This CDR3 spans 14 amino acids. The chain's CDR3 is CASSPGTRNQPQHF. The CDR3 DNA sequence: TGTGCCAGCTCACCCGGGACACGCAATCAGCCCCAGCATTTT.